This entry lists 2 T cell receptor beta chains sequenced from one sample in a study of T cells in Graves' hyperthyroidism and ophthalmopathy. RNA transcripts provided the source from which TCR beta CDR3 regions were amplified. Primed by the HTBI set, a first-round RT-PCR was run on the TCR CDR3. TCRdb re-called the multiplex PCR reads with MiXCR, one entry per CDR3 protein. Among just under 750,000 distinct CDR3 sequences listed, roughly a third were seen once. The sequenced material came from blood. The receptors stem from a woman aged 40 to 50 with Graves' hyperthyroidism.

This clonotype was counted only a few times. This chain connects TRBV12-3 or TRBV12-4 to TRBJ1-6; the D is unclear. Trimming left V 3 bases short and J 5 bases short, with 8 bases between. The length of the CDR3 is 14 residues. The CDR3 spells CASSFQVHNSPLHF. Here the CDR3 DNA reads TGTGCCAGCAGTTTCCAGGTCCATAATTCACCCCTCCACTTT.

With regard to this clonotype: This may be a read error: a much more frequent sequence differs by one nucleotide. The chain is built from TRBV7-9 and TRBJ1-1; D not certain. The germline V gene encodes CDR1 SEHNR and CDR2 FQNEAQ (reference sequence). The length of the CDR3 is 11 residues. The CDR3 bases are TGTGCCAGCAGCTTGAGCGGTGAAGCTTCCTTT. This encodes CASSLSGEASF.